This T cell receptor (beta chain) was identified in a study of cytomegalovirus exposure and HLA in healthy donors. Study-wide context: In terms of ancestry, the Caucasian-associated cluster contained 81% of the 398 genotyped donors.

PCR primers comprised 60 Vbeta and 13 Jbeta primers. The protocol was immunoSEQ multiplex PCR, while the TCRdb copy is restricted to in-frame clones and leaves out a portion. The profile shows under 150,000 clones, roughly 72% of them singletons. Per germline, CDR1 SGHVS and CDR2 FQNEAQ. V was trimmed by 0 bases and J by 6 bases, leaving 11 bases between them. The CDR3 is 15 amino acids. This TCR was sampled from a woman between 45 and 60 years old in good health and CMV-seronegative. The chain carries TRBV7-8 and TRBJ2-2; D not certain. The sequenced sample consisted of PBMCs. The DNA of the CDR3 is TGTGCCAGCAGCTTAGCGGTTGTGACTGCCGGGGAGCTGTTTTTT. Protein sequence: CASSLAVVTAGELFF. Filled out from reference TRBV7-8 and TRBJ2-2, the complete variable domain reads GAGVSQSPRYKVAKRGQDVALRCDPISGHVSLFWYQQALGQGPEFLTYFQNEAQLDKSGLPSDRFFAERPEGSVSTLKIQRTQQEDSAVYLCASSLAVVTAGELFFGEGSRLTVL.